This is a list of T cell receptor beta chains from one sample in a study of blood T cells in healthy people across ages. TCRdb used MiXCR to reprocess the 5' RACE reads, holding one entry per CDR3 protein. The sample records about 680,000 distinct CDR3 sequences, approximately 50% being singletons. Sequenced: blood. These TCRs come from a woman aged 60 to 75 in good health. CDR3s leave out the opening cysteine and the closing phenylalanine or tryptophan. A clone size is listed for some rows: how often the clone was seen (once, few, many), or a class if it is expanded.

CDR3 length: 14
V gene: TRBV7-2
clone size: NA
J gene: TRBJ1-5
CDR3 protein: ASSPAGYLRNQPQH

CDR3 length: 13
V gene: TRBV7-9
clone size: few
J gene: NA
CDR3 protein: ASSPKVRQSNEQY

CDR3 length: 17
V gene: TRBV4-3
clone size: NA
J gene: TRBJ2-1
CDR3 protein: ASSQDSVASGPIYNEQF

CDR3 length: 10
V gene: TRBV12-3/TRBV12-4
clone size: few
J gene: TRBJ1-2
CDR3 protein: ASSAQGFGYT

CDR3 length: 14
V gene: TRBV15
clone size: NA
J gene: TRBJ2-3
CDR3 protein: ATSRDGTGLQDTQY

CDR3 length: 13
V gene: TRBV7-9
clone size: NA
J gene: TRBJ1-2
CDR3 protein: ASSQKMGQVGGYT

CDR3 length: 12
V gene: TRBV20-1
clone size: NA
J gene: TRBJ1-1
CDR3 protein: SARDRDRATEAF

CDR3 length: 11
V gene: TRBV25-1
clone size: NA
J gene: TRBJ1-1
CDR3 protein: ASIGSGKTEAF

CDR3 length: 14
V gene: TRBV20-1
clone size: NA
J gene: TRBJ2-6
CDR3 protein: SARDFTADWANVLT

CDR3 length: 13
V gene: TRBV15
clone size: NA
J gene: TRBJ2-5
CDR3 protein: ATSWAGTEQETQY

CDR3 length: 10
V gene: TRBV29-1
clone size: NA
J gene: TRBJ2-7
CDR3 protein: SAEGGYHEQY

CDR3 length: 12
V gene: TRBV5-5
clone size: few
J gene: TRBJ2-7
CDR3 protein: ASSLMPGAYEQY

CDR3 length: 13
V gene: TRBV2
clone size: NA
J gene: TRBJ2-1
CDR3 protein: ASTRLAGEYNEQF

CDR3 length: 10
V gene: TRBV12-3/TRBV12-4
clone size: NA
J gene: TRBJ1-4
CDR3 protein: ASSFRGEKLF

CDR3 length: 9
V gene: TRBV10-3
clone size: NA
J gene: TRBJ2-4
CDR3 protein: AISVQGIQY

CDR3 length: 13
V gene: TRBV5-1
clone size: NA
J gene: TRBJ2-1
CDR3 protein: ASSLVGTPDNEQF

CDR3 length: 12
V gene: TRBV6-6
clone size: NA
J gene: TRBJ2-5
CDR3 protein: ASNLSGSGETQY

CDR3 length: 13
V gene: TRBV7-2
clone size: NA
J gene: TRBJ2-5
CDR3 protein: ASSPGTGVRETQY

CDR3 length: 12
V gene: TRBV29-1
clone size: NA
J gene: TRBJ2-5
CDR3 protein: SVSRGSLDDTQY

CDR3 length: 14
V gene: TRBV7-2
clone size: NA
J gene: TRBJ1-5
CDR3 protein: ASSFTGADFGQPQH

CDR3 length: 14
V gene: TRBV7-2
clone size: NA
J gene: TRBJ1-4
CDR3 protein: ASSKQGVTTNEKLF

CDR3 length: 10
V gene: TRBV29-1
clone size: few
J gene: TRBJ2-2
CDR3 protein: SVARGRGELF

CDR3 length: 12
V gene: TRBV6-2/TRBV6-3
clone size: NA
J gene: TRBJ2-1
CDR3 protein: ASSPGQNYNEQF

CDR3 length: 14
V gene: TRBV29-1
clone size: NA
J gene: TRBJ2-1
CDR3 protein: SVEGIAGGPDNEQF

CDR3 length: 13
V gene: TRBV6-2/TRBV6-3
clone size: NA
J gene: TRBJ2-7
CDR3 protein: ASTQRRGRAYEQY

CDR3 length: 13
V gene: TRBV7-2
clone size: NA
J gene: TRBJ2-3
CDR3 protein: ASRQTSGRTDTQY

CDR3 length: 15
V gene: TRBV20-1
clone size: NA
J gene: TRBJ2-1
CDR3 protein: SARDLGLAGVCNEQF

CDR3 length: 13
V gene: TRBV7-2
clone size: few
J gene: TRBJ2-1
CDR3 protein: ASSDKGLRFNEQF

CDR3 length: 14
V gene: TRBV11-1
clone size: NA
J gene: TRBJ2-5
CDR3 protein: ASSSKRRTQSTEQY

CDR3 length: 14
V gene: TRBV18
clone size: NA
J gene: TRBJ2-7
CDR3 protein: ASSPKGSPLSYEQY